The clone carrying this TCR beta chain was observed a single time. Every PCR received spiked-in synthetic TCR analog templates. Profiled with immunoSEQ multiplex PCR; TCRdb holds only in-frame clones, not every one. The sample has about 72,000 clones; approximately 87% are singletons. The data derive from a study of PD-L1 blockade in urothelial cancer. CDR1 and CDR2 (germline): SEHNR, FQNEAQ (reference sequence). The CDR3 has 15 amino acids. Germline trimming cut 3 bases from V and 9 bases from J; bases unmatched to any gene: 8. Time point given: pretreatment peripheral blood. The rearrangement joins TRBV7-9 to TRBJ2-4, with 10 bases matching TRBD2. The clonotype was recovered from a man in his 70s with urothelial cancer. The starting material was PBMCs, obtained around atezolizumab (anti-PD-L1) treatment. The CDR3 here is CASSLSSGSLSIQYF. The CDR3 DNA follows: TGTGCCAGCAGCTTGTCTAGCGGGAGTCTTAGCATTCAGTACTTC.